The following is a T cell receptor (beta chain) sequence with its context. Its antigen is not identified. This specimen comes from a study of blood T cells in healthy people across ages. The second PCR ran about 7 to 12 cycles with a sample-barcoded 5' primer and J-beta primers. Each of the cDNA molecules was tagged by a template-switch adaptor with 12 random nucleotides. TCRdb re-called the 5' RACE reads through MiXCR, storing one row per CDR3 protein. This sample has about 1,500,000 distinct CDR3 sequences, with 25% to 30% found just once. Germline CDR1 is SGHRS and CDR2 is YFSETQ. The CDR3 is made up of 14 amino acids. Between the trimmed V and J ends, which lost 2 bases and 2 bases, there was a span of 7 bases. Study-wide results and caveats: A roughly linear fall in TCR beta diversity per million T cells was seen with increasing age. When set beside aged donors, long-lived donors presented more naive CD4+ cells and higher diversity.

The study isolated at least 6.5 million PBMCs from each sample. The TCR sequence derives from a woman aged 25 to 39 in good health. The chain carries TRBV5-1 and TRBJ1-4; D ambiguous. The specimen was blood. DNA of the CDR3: TGCGCCAGCAGCTTTAGTTCCACTAATGAAAAACTGTTTTTT. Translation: CASSFSSTNEKLFF.